The 27 T cell receptor beta chains given below trace back to one sample, sequenced in a study of blood T cell repertoires in COVID-19. Sequenced by immunoSEQ multiplex PCR; TCRdb stores in-frame clones only, minus some. The sample lists 100,000 to 150,000 clones; 75% to 90% were seen once. Sequencing used peripheral blood. These receptors came from a man aged 40-49 years with acute or convalescent COVID-19.

This chain links TRBV19 with TRBJ2-5; 11 bases fit TRBD2. The germline V gene has CDR1 LNHDA and CDR2 SQIVND (reference sequence). The CDR3 is 15 amino acids. The J segment lost 2 bases and the V segment lost 4 bases, leaving 3 bases of the junction unmatched. The CDR3 nucleotides read TGTGCCAGTAGTACTGGGACTAGCGGTCAAGAGACCCAGTACTTC. Amino acids: CASSTGTSGQETQYF. The variable domain in full, with the rest retrieved from reference TRBV19 and TRBJ2-5, is DGGITQSPKYLFRKEGQNVTLSCEQNLNHDAMYWYRQDPGQGLRLIYYSQIVNDFQKGDIAEGYSVSREKKESFPLTVTSAQKNPTAFYLCASSTGTSGQETQYFGPGTRLLVL.

This clone was recorded only once. V and J are TRBV19 and TRBJ1-6; TRBD1 is a possible D gene (5 bases). Per germline, CDR1 LNHDA and CDR2 SQIVND (reference sequence). There are 15 residues in the CDR3. The V and J ends lost 2 bases and 7 bases respectively, with 12 bases between them. The CDR3, as DNA: TGTGCCAGTAGTATAAGGGCAGGGAGGAATTCACCCCTCCACTTT. Residues: CASSIRAGRNSPLHF.

The chain carries TRBV7-9 and TRBJ1-1; D is unresolved. This CDR3 comprises 16 residues. Looked up from germline, CDR1 is SEHNR and CDR2 is FQNEAQ (reference sequence). V shed 5 bases and J shed 3 bases, with 19 bases lying between them. CDR3 bases: TGTGCCAGCAGCCTAGGCCCCGCGTTAATCGACACTGAAGCTTTCTTT. It codes for CASSLGPALIDTEAFF.

The V call is TRBV6-5, the J call TRBJ1-5, with 8 positions matching TRBD1. The trim removed 6 bases at V and 7 bases at J, leaving 8 bases unmatched. CDR1 and CDR2 (germline): MNHEY, SVGAGI. This CDR3 contains 14 residues. CDR3 residues: CASRRDRGHQPQHF. The CDR3, as DNA: TGTGCCAGCAGACGCGACAGGGGTCACCAGCCCCAGCATTTT.

The rearrangement joins TRBV3-1 (or the pseudogene TRBV3-2) to TRBJ2-2; unclear D gene. From germline, CDR1 is LGHDT and CDR2 YNNKEL (reference sequence). V was cut by 6 bases and J by 3 bases, with 8 bases left in between. The CDR3 is made up of 13 amino acids. The CDR3: CASSLSYTGELFF. The CDR3 region has the DNA TGTGCCAGCAGTCTCAGTTACACCGGGGAGCTGTTTTTT.

The V and J genes are TRBV5-1 and TRBJ1-1, with a possible D match to TRBD1 (6 bases). The V end lost 5 bases, the J end lost 1 base, and 9 bases lay between the germline ends. This CDR3 is built from 13 residues. Germline V gene data show CDR1 as SGHRS and CDR2 as YFSETQ. The CDR3 nucleotides are TGCGCCAGCAGACCGGGACAGAACACTGAAGCTTTCTTT. Translating gives CASRPGQNTEAFF.

The rearrangement joins TRBV2 to TRBJ1-1, with TRBD1 identical over 7 bases. CDR1 and CDR2 (germline): SNHLY, FYNNEI. The CDR3 sequence is 16 residues long. Trimming removed 7 bases from V and 6 bases from J; junction bases left unmatched: 17. Written as DNA, the CDR3 is TGTGCCAGCATCATGTCGGGAGGGGGCGCCCAGGCTGAAGCTTTCTTT. This translates into CASIMSGGGAQAEAFF.

V and J are TRBV15 and TRBJ1-5; possibly TRBD1 for D (5 bases). The CDR3 spans 15 residues. Germline V gene sequence: CDR1 LNHNV, CDR2 YYDKDF (reference sequence). V shed 3 bases and J shed 0 bases, with 9 bases lying between them. The DNA of the CDR3 is TGTGCCACCAGCAGTGACAGTTATAGCAATCAGCCCCAGCATTTT. Its protein product is CATSSDSYSNQPQHF. Variable domain in full (rest from reference TRBV15 and TRBJ1-5): DAMVIQNPRYQVTQFGKPVTLSCSQTLNHNVMYWYQQKSSQAPKLLFHYYDKDFNNEADTPDNFQSRRPNTSFCFLDIRSPGLGDTAMYLCATSSDSYSNQPQHFGDGTRLSIL.

A single count supports this clone. The chain links TRBV7-3 to TRBJ2-1, with TRBD2 identical over 10 bases. The CDR3 runs 15 residues. J was trimmed by 2 bases and V by 5 bases; bases with no gene match: 3. CDR1 and CDR2 (germline): SGHTA, FQGTGA. The chain's CDR3 is CASSGSGGAYNEQFF. The CDR3 coding sequence is TGTGCCAGCAGCGGAAGCGGGGGGGCCTACAATGAGCAGTTCTTC. The complete variable domain, with remaining parts taken from reference TRBV7-3 and TRBJ2-1, reads GAGVSQTPSNKVTEKGKYVELRCDPISGHTALYWYRQSLGQGPEFLIYFQGTGAADDSGLPNDRFFAVRPEGSVSTLKIQRTERGDSAVYLCASSGSGGAYNEQFFGPGTRLTVL.

The J gene is TRBJ2-7, the V gene TRBV5-6; 8 bases match TRBD1. CDR1 is SGHDT, CDR2 YYEEEE, per germline. V was clipped by 3 bases and J by 3 bases; unmatched bases: 2. This CDR3 is built from 13 residues. CDR3 amino acids: CASSSDRGYEQYF. The CDR3 nucleotides read TGTGCCAGCAGCTCCGACAGGGGCTACGAGCAGTACTTC. The full variable domain, completed using reference TRBV5-6 and TRBJ2-7, is DAGVTQSPTHLIKTRGQQVTLRCSPKSGHDTVSWYQQALGQGPQFIFQYYEEEERQRGNFPDRFSGHQFPNYSSELNVNALLLGDSALYLCASSSDRGYEQYFGPGTRLTVT.

Turning to this clone: Other DNA sequences in the sample encode the same CDR3. V usage is TRBV6-5 and J usage is TRBJ1-1; D unclear. The germline gives CDR1 MNHEY, CDR2 SVGAGI. There are 13 residues in the CDR3. Trimming pared 6 bases from V and 4 bases from J, leaving 12 bases between. In DNA form, the CDR3 reads TGTGCCAGCAGCTCCTCGGGTCGCACTGAAGCTTTCTTT. Its translation: CASSSSGRTEAFF.

The CDR3 is CASSKDTGPWNTEAFF. CDR3 coding DNA: TGTGCCAGCAGCAAAGACACAGGACCCTGGAACACTGAAGCTTTCTTT. The chain couples TRBV21-1 to TRBJ1-1; the table assigns TRBD1, which was not confirmed against the DNA. TRBV21-1 is assigned pseudogene status. The CDR3 is 16 amino acids.

The chain has TRBV11-2 and TRBJ2-1, with TRBD2 as a possible D gene (6 bases). Germline values: CDR1 SGHAT, CDR2 FQNNGV. The CDR3 is 15 amino acids. V was trimmed by 2 bases and J by 8 bases, leaving 16 bases between them. The CDR3 region is CASSLWQEGNDEQFF. The CDR3 DNA sequence: TGTGCCAGCAGCTTATGGCAGGAGGGGAACGATGAGCAGTTCTTC. Supplemented by reference TRBV11-2 and TRBJ2-1, the full variable domain reads EAGVAQSPRYKIIEKRQSVAFWCNPISGHATLYWYQQILGQGPKLLIQFQNNGVVDDSQLPKDRFSAERLKGVDSTLKIQPAKLEDSAVYLCASSLWQEGNDEQFFGPGTRLTVL.

This clone was seen a handful of times. This rearrangement joins TRBV7-9 to TRBJ1-1; D is undetermined. The germline V gene has CDR1 SEHNR and CDR2 FQNEAQ (reference sequence). Trimming shortened V by 2 bases and J by 5 bases, and 9 bases separated the two germline ends. The CDR3 totals 13 residues. The CDR3 DNA reads as TGTGCCAGCAGCTTACGATACGAGACTGAAGCTTTCTTT. Protein product: CASSLRYETEAFF. Together with reference TRBV7-9 and TRBJ1-1, the CDR3 gives the full variable domain: DTGVSQNPRHKITKRGQNVTFRCDPISEHNRLYWYRQTLGQGPEFLTYFQNEAQLEKSRLLSDRFSAERPKGSFSTLEIQRTEQGDSAMYLCASSLRYETEAFFGQGTRLTVV.

The V call is TRBV27, the J call TRBJ1-1; D remains unclear. Trimming stripped 0 bases from V and 4 bases from J, with 6 bases between. The CDR3 contains 13 residues. In germline, CDR1 is MNHEY, CDR2 SMNVEV (reference sequence). The chain's CDR3 is CASSLSRSTEAFF. DNA for the CDR3: TGTGCCAGCAGTTTATCGAGGAGCACTGAAGCTTTCTTT.

For this clone: One end of the junction does not line up with germline, which may come from a read error. This chain joins TRBV7-7 and TRBJ2-5, with TRBD1 matching over 9 bases. Germline CDR1 SSHAT, CDR2 FNYEAQ (reference sequence). This CDR3 spans 14 amino acids. The CDR3 coding sequence is TGTGCTAGCAGCCCCAGGACAGGGGTGGAGACCCAGTACTTC. It encodes CASSPRTGVETQYF.

The chain's CDR3 is CASSQEVLALEQFF. DNA of the CDR3: TGTGCCAGCAGCCAAGAGGTATTGGCCTTAGAGCAGTTCTTC. The chain employs TRBV3-1 (or the pseudogene TRBV3-2) and TRBJ2-1; D uncertain. The germline V gene encodes CDR1 LGHDT and CDR2 YNNKEL (reference sequence). The CDR3 has 14 amino acids. The germline V and J ends were trimmed by 0 bases and 10 bases, with 13 bases remaining between them.

The V gene is TRBV5-4, the J gene TRBJ2-5; tentative D call: TRBD2 (6 bases). CDR3 length: 13 amino acids. Trimming took 5 bases from V and 1 from J, leaving 9 bases between them. Germline V gene lookup returns CDR1 SGHNT and CDR2 YYREEE (reference sequence). The CDR3: CASRSGVQETQYF. The CDR3 nucleotides are TGTGCCAGCAGATCGGGGGTCCAAGAGACCCAGTACTTC.

The chain is built from TRBV6-2 or TRBV6-3 and TRBJ2-7; D gene unclear. Germline V gives CDR1 MNHEY, CDR2 SVGEGT. The CDR3 is 17 amino acids. V lost 2 bases and J 4 bases, leaving 21 bases between the germline ends. The CDR3 bases are TGTGCCAGCAGTTACGTAAGCCTAGGCGCTCCTGTTTACGAGCAGTACTTC. Amino acid sequence: CASSYVSLGAPVYEQYF.

The chain couples TRBV6-1 to TRBJ2-1; D may be TRBD1 (5 bases). Germline-derived CDR1 and CDR2 are MNHNS and SASEGT. V lost 2 bases to trimming and J lost 2 bases, with 16 bases between them. The CDR3 contains 17 residues. The CDR3 sequence: CASSELSPRQTYNEQFF. Written as DNA, the CDR3 is TGTGCCAGCAGTGAACTATCGCCGAGACAGACCTACAATGAGCAGTTCTTC.

V and J are TRBV9 and TRBJ2-1; no firm D call. V was cut by 0 bases and J by 4 bases, with 11 bases left in between. The V gene's germline CDR1 is SGDLS and CDR2 YYNGEE. The CDR3 extends over 15 amino acids. The CDR3 region has the DNA TGTGCCAGCAGCGTAGGGGCCACCCGATACAATGAGCAGTTCTTC. Its protein product is CASSVGATRYNEQFF.

The J gene is TRBJ2-1, the V gene TRBV7-3; D may be TRBD2 (6 bases). With 8 bases removed from V and 9 bases from J, the gap between germline ends came to 14 bases. This CDR3 region has 12 residues. From germline, CDR1 is SGHTA and CDR2 FQGTGA. CDR3 residues: CASGSTEGEQFF. The CDR3 DNA reads TGTGCCAGCGGGAGCACGGAGGGTGAGCAGTTCTTC.

The chain uses TRBV6-6 and TRBJ1-2; TRBD1 matches 8 bases. After removal of 2 bases from V and 5 bases from J, the junction contained 7 bases not matched to a gene. The germline V gene has CDR1 MNHNY and CDR2 SVGAGI (reference sequence). The CDR3 is 15 amino acids. The CDR3 DNA is TGTGCCAGCAGTTACGGGGCAGGGGGCAGATATGGCTACACCTTC. This sequence encodes CASSYGAGGRYGYTF.

This chain joins TRBV6-1 and TRBJ1-6; 7 nucleotides agree with TRBD1. The CDR3 is 12 residues long. Germline CDR1 reads MNHNS; CDR2 reads SASEGT. V lost 3 bases to trimming and J lost 10 bases; unmatched junction nucleotides: 0. CDR3 in amino acids: CASSDRGSPLHF. The CDR3 DNA is TGTGCCAGCAGTGACAGGGGGTCACCCCTCCACTTT.

The chain couples TRBV10-3 to TRBJ1-2, with 7 bases lining up with TRBD1. After removal of 0 bases from V and 4 bases from J, the junction contained 2 bases not matched to a gene. The CDR3 contains 14 residues. CDR1 is ENHRY and CDR2 is SYGVKD in the germline V gene. This CDR3 is CAISESRDSYGYTF. The CDR3 bases are TGTGCCATCAGTGAGTCGCGGGACAGCTATGGCTACACCTTC.

V usage is TRBV3-1 (or the pseudogene TRBV3-2) and J usage is TRBJ1-2; 8 nucleotides agree with TRBD1. The J segment lost 8 bases and the V segment lost 0 bases, leaving 8 bases of the junction unmatched. CDR3 length equals 15 residues. The germline V gene encodes CDR1 LGHDT and CDR2 YNNKEL (reference sequence). The CDR3 sequence is CASSQDWTGRGGYTF. The CDR3 nucleotides are TGTGCCAGCAGCCAAGACTGGACAGGGAGGGGCGGCTACACCTTC.

V gene TRBV5-6 combines with J gene TRBJ2-5; 9 bases align to TRBD1. Losses at the gene ends were 6 bases for V and 5 bases for J; bases not matched to a gene: 5. The V gene's germline CDR1 is SGHDT and CDR2 YYEEEE. The CDR3 sequence is 13 residues long. As DNA, the CDR3 is TGTGCCAGCAACCGGGACAGGGCTGAGACCCAGTACTTC. Its translation: CASNRDRAETQYF. Full variable domain (rest looked up from reference TRBV5-6 and TRBJ2-5): DAGVTQSPTHLIKTRGQQVTLRCSPKSGHDTVSWYQQALGQGPQFIFQYYEEEERQRGNFPDRFSGHQFPNYSSELNVNALLLGDSALYLCASNRDRAETQYFGPGTRLLVL.